The 2 T cell receptor beta chains listed next were all sequenced from one sample in a study of blood T cell repertoires in COVID-19 (TCRdb year 2020). Library method: the immunoSEQ multiplex PCR assay. TCRdb stores this immuneACCESS table with in-frame sequences only. Part of the clones is absent; in the studies checked, under half of the shortfall reflects unresolved V genes, and no reason is known for the rest. The sample table shows roughly 230,000 clones, and roughly 85% are seen once. The ten largest clonotypes hold approximately 0.89% of the sample. The sequencing sample was made of peripheral blood. The source of these receptors is a man aged 35-49 years with acute or convalescent COVID-19.

The rearrangement links TRBV19 to TRBJ2-3; 9 bases agree with TRBD1. Trimming cost V 4 bases and J 0 bases; bases outside gene matches: 5. This CDR3 is 16 amino acids long. The germline gives CDR1 LNHDA, CDR2 SQIVND (reference sequence). The DNA for the CDR3 is TGTGCCAGTAGTAGAAGGACAGGGGCTAGCACAGATACGCAGTATTTT. Translation gives CASSRRTGASTDTQYF.

The rearrangement joins TRBV24-1 to TRBJ2-1; a possible D gene is TRBD1 (6 bases). CDR1 is KGHDR and CDR2 is SFDVKD in the germline V gene. V was shortened by 9 bases and J by 1 base, with 15 bases between the two germline ends. This CDR3 is 15 amino acids long. CDR3 protein: CATGRTGTSYNEQFF. CDR3 coding DNA: TGTGCCACCGGCCGAACAGGGACGTCCTACAATGAGCAGTTCTTC.